A single T cell receptor beta chain is shown here with its context. Its antigen is currently unknown. The sample originates from a study of T cells after yellow fever vaccination. Findings and limits, study-wide: Though weaker, the secondary response peaked faster, on day 5 versus 15.

TCRdb re-analysed the 5' RACE reads in MiXCR, keeping a single row per CDR3 protein. The sample lists 250,000 to 300,000 distinct CDR3 sequences; 10% to 15% were seen once. This CDR3 has 17 amino acids. Trimming cost V 0 bases and J 10 bases, with 22 bases left between them. Germline lookup yields CDR1 ENHRY and CDR2 SYGVKD. Here the sequenced sample was CD4+ T cells sorted from PBMCs, taken 45 days after the yellow fever booster vaccination. This TCR was sampled from a man under 40 who received the YFV17D yellow fever vaccine. The rearrangement links TRBV10-3 to TRBJ2-1; D possibly corresponds to TRBD2 (6 bases). For the CDR3, the DNA is TGTGCCATCAGTGAGTCTAAGGTCGGCGGGATCGTACTCGAGCAGTTCTTC. Amino acid sequence: CAISESKVGGIVLEQFF.